Shown below are 7 T cell receptor beta chains from a single sample sequenced in a study of CD8 T cells in ankylosing spondylitis (TCRdb year 2017). The library was built by means of 5' RACE. Sequencing instrument: Illumina HiSeq 2500. TCRdb reran the public reads through fastp at Q25 and MiXCR, keeping productive beta chains. Records with the same CDR3 protein are collapsed into one entry carrying the most frequent genes and DNA. The sample table records a few hundred thousand distinct CDR3 sequences; roughly a tenth of these occur just once. The ten largest clones capture around a fifth of the sample. The sequencing sample was made of blood, either unsorted or a sorted T cell fraction (not recorded which). These receptor sequences come from a male donor with ankylosing spondylitis or in good health (not recorded which).

The chain couples TRBV12-3 or TRBV12-4 to TRBJ1-5, with TRBD1 identical over 11 bases. V lost 5 bases to trimming and J lost 3 bases; unmatched junction nucleotides: 6. CDR3 size: 16 residues. The CDR3 nucleotides read TGTGCCAGCAGTGGGGACAGGGGGGGTAACAATCAGCCCCAGCATTTT. This codes for CASSGDRGGNNQPQHF.

This clonotype showed up many times. The chain combines TRBV5-1 with TRBJ1-2; D might be TRBD1 (6 bases). Per germline, CDR1 SGHRS and CDR2 YFSETQ. Trimming took off 4 bases at V and 0 bases at J, with 13 bases between the two ends. This CDR3 has 15 residues. The CDR3 sequence: CASSPGQIPNYGYTF. In nucleotides, the CDR3 is TGCGCCAGCAGCCCTGGACAGATCCCTAACTATGGCTACACCTTC.

This chain joins TRBV20-1 and TRBJ1-6; TRBD1 might be the D (6 bases). Germline assignment: CDR1 DFQATT and CDR2 SNEGSKA (reference sequence). The germline V and J ends were trimmed by 0 bases and 5 bases, with 20 bases remaining between them. CDR3 length: 18 residues. CDR3 sequence (DNA): TGCAGTGCTAGAGATTTAAGTACAGGGCTGGGTAATAATTCACCCCTCCACTTT. Protein sequence: CSARDLSTGLGNNSPLHF.

V gene TRBV12-3 or TRBV12-4 combines with J gene TRBJ2-3; D may be TRBD2 (5 bases). The CDR3 sequence is 14 residues long. V dropped 7 bases and J dropped 4 bases, with 15 bases sitting between them. CDR3 sequence (DNA): TGTGCCAGCACCGTCGGAGGACTGGCAGATACGCAGTATTTT. This codes for CASTVGGLADTQYF.

This clonotype has at least ten counts. The chain couples TRBV5-1 to TRBJ2-3; TRBD1 matches at 11 bases. This CDR3 has 17 amino acids. J gave up 5 bases and V 3 bases, and 11 bases lay outside the gene matches. Germline CDR1 is SGHRS and CDR2 is YFSETQ. The CDR3 loop reads CASSSEGQGELGDTQYF. DNA for the CDR3: TGCGCCAGCAGCTCCGAGGGACAGGGGGAGTTGGGAGATACGCAGTATTTT.

J is TRBJ2-2 and V is TRBV11-3, with 7 positions matching TRBD2. The germline V gene encodes CDR1 SGHNT and CDR2 YENEEA. This CDR3 region has 16 residues. V shed 1 base, J shed 1 base, and the junction held 3 bases outside the gene matches. The CDR3 region is CASSLGGGGNTGELFF. CDR3 DNA: TGTGCCAGCAGCTTAGGAGGCGGGGGGAACACCGGGGAGCTGTTTTTT. Based on the CDR3 plus reference TRBV11-3 and TRBJ2-2, the full variable domain is EAGVVQSPRYKIIEKKQPVAFWCNPISGHNTLYWYLQNLGQGPELLIRYENEEAVDDSQLPKDRFSAERLKGVDSTLKIQPAELGDSAVYLCASSLGGGGNTGELFFGEGSRLTVL.

This clonotype was detected only a few times. The chain recombines TRBV12-3 or TRBV12-4 with TRBJ2-7; tentatively, D is TRBD1 or TRBD2 (5 bases each). The CDR3 has 12 amino acids. Trimming left V 6 bases short and J 0 bases short, with 6 bases between. This CDR3 reads CASRGDSYEQYF. The CDR3 DNA sequence: TGTGCCAGCAGGGGGGACTCCTACGAGCAGTACTTC.